The 14 T cell receptor beta chains below all came from one sample that was sequenced in a study of control samples from healthy donors and cancer patients. Only in-frame clones appear in the TCRdb table, and some are missing; sequencing was by immunoSEQ multiplex PCR. The sample shows 130,000 or so clones, around nine tenths of them seen only once. The sample comprised blood. These TCRs come from a man aged 18 to 29 in good health.

As for this clone: This same CDR3 is encoded by further DNA sequences in the sample. The gene calls are TRBV9 and TRBJ2-1; D ambiguous. Trimming left V 3 bases short and J 3 bases short, with 7 bases between. Germline V gene sequence: CDR1 SGDLS, CDR2 YYNGEE. The CDR3 is 13 amino acids. CDR3 nucleotide sequence: TGTGCCAGCAGCGCATCCGACTACAATGAGCAGTTCTTC. It yields the protein CASSASDYNEQFF.

This chain connects TRBV4-2 to TRBJ1-1; D unclear. CDR3 length: 16 residues. Germline loops: CDR1 LGHNA, CDR2 YNFKEQ. V was clipped by 1 base and J by 0 bases, with 12 bases between them. CDR3 bases: TGTGCCAGCAGCCAAGGGTTGGCGGGATTGAACACTGAAGCTTTCTTT. Protein: CASSQGLAGLNTEAFF.

The rearrangement uses TRBV5-1 and TRBJ2-7; 9 positions match TRBD2. Germline lookup yields CDR1 SGHRS and CDR2 YFSETQ. Losses at the gene ends were 4 bases for V and 6 bases for J; bases not matched to a gene: 17. The CDR3 spans 17 residues. CDR3 nucleotides: TGCGCCAGCAGCAACCCGTGGAGGGTAGCGGGGGAAGGCGAGCAGTACTTC. This sequence encodes CASSNPWRVAGEGEQYF.

The chain combines TRBV2 with TRBJ1-1, with TRBD1 matching over 7 bases. The ends lost 8 bases at V and 0 bases at J; junction bases unmatched: 6. The CDR3 has 14 residues. Per the germline V gene, CDR1 is SNHLY and CDR2 is FYNNEI. The CDR3 DNA follows: TGTGCCAGCCTTCTTACAGGGGTGAACACTGAAGCTTTCTTT. Residues: CASLLTGVNTEAFF.

V is TRBV5-1 and J is TRBJ1-3; weak D call: TRBD1 (6 bases). The V end lost 4 bases, the J end lost 1 base, and 9 bases lay between the germline ends. The CDR3 spans 14 residues. Germline CDR1 and CDR2: SGHRS and YFSETQ. For the CDR3, the DNA is TGCGCCAGCAGCCCAGGGGTTTCTGGAAACACCATATATTTT. Translation: CASSPGVSGNTIYF.

The chain combines TRBV5-6 with TRBJ1-2; 11 positions agree with TRBD1. Germline loops: CDR1 SGHDT, CDR2 YYEEEE. Unmatched junction bases numbered 8, after V lost 4 bases and J lost 6 bases. This CDR3 is 15 amino acids long. The chain's CDR3 is CASSTRTGGWDGYTF. The CDR3, as DNA: TGTGCCAGCAGCACTAGGACAGGGGGCTGGGATGGCTACACCTTC.

This rearrangement joins TRBV9 to TRBJ2-5, with 12 bases that match TRBD1. The junction had 9 bases not matched to a gene; V was cut back by 4 bases and J by 5 bases. Germline CDR1 SGDLS, CDR2 YYNGEE. The CDR3 loop spans 16 amino acids. The CDR3 reads CASSPVGTGGGETQYF. Here the CDR3 DNA reads TGTGCCAGCAGCCCCGTGGGGACAGGGGGCGGCGAGACCCAGTACTTC.

The chain combines TRBV4-2 with TRBJ1-6, with 7 bases matching TRBD1. CDR1 and CDR2 (germline): LGHNA, YNFKEQ. This CDR3 is 18 amino acids long. Losses at the gene ends were 1 base for V and 5 bases for J; bases not matched to a gene: 11. Here the CDR3 reads CASSQGNEGGPNNSPLHF. DNA for the CDR3: TGTGCCAGCAGCCAAGGCAATGAAGGGGGCCCAAATAATTCACCCCTCCACTTT.

The V and J genes are TRBV6-5 and TRBJ2-2; D gene ambiguous. The CDR3 contains 13 residues. CDR1 and CDR2 from the germline V gene are MNHEY and SVGAGI. V was cut by 6 bases and J by 1 base, with 6 bases left in between. The CDR3 reads CASSSMNTGELFF. Written as DNA, the CDR3 is TGTGCCAGCAGCTCCATGAACACCGGGGAGCTGTTTTTT.

This clone was recorded once. The CDR3 bases are TGTGCCAGCAGCCCGATAGCGGGGGGCCCCACAGATACGCAGTATTTT. Encoded protein: CASSPIAGGPTDTQYF. This chain links TRBV5-4 with TRBJ2-3; 10 nucleotides align to TRBD2. Germline CDR1 is SGHNT and CDR2 is YYREEE (reference sequence). The CDR3 extends over 16 amino acids. Losses at the gene ends were 4 bases for V and 2 bases for J; bases not matched to a gene: 7.

This sequence joins TRBV2 and TRBJ1-5; no reliable D call. Germline-derived CDR1 and CDR2 are SNHLY and FYNNEI. V was pared by 6 bases and J by 8 bases, with 20 bases between. This CDR3 is built from 15 residues. CDR3 residues: CASRSGNGGVEPQHF. CDR3 nucleotides: TGTGCCAGCAGATCCGGGAACGGTGGAGTTGAGCCCCAGCATTTT.

The V call is TRBV27, the J call TRBJ2-3; 15 bases match TRBD2. J was trimmed by 2 bases and V by 6 bases; bases with no gene match: 9. Per the germline V gene, CDR1 is MNHEY and CDR2 is SMNVEV (reference sequence). The CDR3 has 18 residues. The CDR3 bases are TGTGCCAGCAGCCCTGGACTAGCGGGGGGGGAAATCACAGATACGCAGTATTTT. Protein sequence: CASSPGLAGGEITDTQYF.

CDR3 loop: CASRGQGNQPQHF. DNA for the CDR3: TGTGCCAGCAGAGGACAGGGAAATCAGCCCCAGCATTTT. The gene calls are TRBV12-3 or TRBV12-4 and TRBJ1-5, with 8 positions matching TRBD1. V lost 6 bases and J lost 4; bases outside the gene matches: 2. This CDR3 is built from 13 residues.

The chain recombines TRBV19 with TRBJ2-2, with unresolved D. Trimming stripped 3 bases from V and 6 bases from J, with 5 bases between. Germline values: CDR1 LNHDA, CDR2 SQIVND (reference sequence). The CDR3 covers 12 residues. CDR3 loop: CASSIVPGELFF. CDR3 nucleotide sequence: TGTGCCAGTAGTATTGTTCCCGGGGAGCTGTTTTTT.